This T cell receptor (beta chain) is from a study of molecular identifiers for immune sequencing clone quantification. Previously described methods and listed TCR primers produced bulk TCR libraries. One entry per CDR3 protein, called by TCRdb with MiXCR from the PCR reads. Counted here are approximately 97,000 distinct CDR3 sequences, roughly 26% occurring once; the ten biggest clones make up about 0.99%. Isolation of naive CD8 T cells was achieved by sorting on a CD8+CD4-CCR7+CD45RA+ phenotype. In this sample, this clonotype turned up many times. Germline V CDR1 and CDR2: SQVTM, ANQGSEA. Germline trimming cut 0 bases from V and 0 bases from J; bases unmatched to any gene: 12. CDR3 length: 20 residues.

Source material: naive CD8+ T cells from blood, with Jurkat cell RNA spiked in. Subset described: FACS-sorted CD8+CD4-CCR7+CD45RA+ naive T cells. The V call is TRBV29-1, the J call TRBJ2-6, with 9 bases that match TRBD2. This receptor was taken from a human donor in good health. Some libraries in this study had Jurkat cell RNA spiked in. For the CDR3, the DNA is TGCAGCGTTGAAGATAGGCGGCTAGCGGGGAAAAACTCTGGGGCCAACGTCCTGACTTTC. Its translation: CSVEDRRLAGKNSGANVLTF.